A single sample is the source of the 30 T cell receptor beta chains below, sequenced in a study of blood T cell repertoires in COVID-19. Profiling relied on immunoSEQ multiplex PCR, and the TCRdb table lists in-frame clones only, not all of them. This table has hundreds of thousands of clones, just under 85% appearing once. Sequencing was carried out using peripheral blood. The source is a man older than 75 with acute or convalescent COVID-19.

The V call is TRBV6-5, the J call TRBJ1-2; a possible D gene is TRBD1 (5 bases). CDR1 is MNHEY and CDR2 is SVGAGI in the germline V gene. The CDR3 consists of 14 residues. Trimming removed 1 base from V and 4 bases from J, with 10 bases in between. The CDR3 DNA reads TGTGCCAGCAGTTACTGGGCAGGGATCTATGGCTACACCTTC. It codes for CASSYWAGIYGYTF.

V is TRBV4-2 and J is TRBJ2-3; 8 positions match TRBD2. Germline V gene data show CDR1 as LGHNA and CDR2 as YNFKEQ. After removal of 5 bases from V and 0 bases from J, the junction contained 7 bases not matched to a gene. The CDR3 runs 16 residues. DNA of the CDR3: TGTGCCAGCAGCGCCCCCACGGGGGGGAGCACAGATACGCAGTATTTT. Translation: CASSAPTGGSTDTQYF.

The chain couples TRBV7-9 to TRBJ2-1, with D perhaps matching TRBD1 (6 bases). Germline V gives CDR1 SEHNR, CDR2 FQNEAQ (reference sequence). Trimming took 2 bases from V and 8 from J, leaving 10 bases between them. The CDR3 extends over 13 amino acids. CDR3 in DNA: TGTGCCAGCAGCTTAAACAGGGATGATGAGCAGTTCTTC. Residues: CASSLNRDDEQFF.

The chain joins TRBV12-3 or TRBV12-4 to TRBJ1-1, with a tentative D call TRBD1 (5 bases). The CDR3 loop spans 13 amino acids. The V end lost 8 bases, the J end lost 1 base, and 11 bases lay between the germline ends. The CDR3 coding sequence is TGTGCCAGCCGCCGGACACCGAACACTGAAGCTTTCTTT. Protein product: CASRRTPNTEAFF.

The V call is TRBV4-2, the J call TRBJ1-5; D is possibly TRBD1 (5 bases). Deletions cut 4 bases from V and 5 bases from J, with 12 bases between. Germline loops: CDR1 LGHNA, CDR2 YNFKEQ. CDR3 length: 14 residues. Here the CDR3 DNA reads TGTGCCAGCAGCCTCCCGGGACTCGATCAGCCCCAGCATTTT. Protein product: CASSLPGLDQPQHF.

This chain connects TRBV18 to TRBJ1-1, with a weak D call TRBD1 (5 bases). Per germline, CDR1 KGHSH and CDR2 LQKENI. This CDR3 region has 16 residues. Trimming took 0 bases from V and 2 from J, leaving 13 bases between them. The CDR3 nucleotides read TGTGCCAGCTCACCACCGGCGGGGGTCCCCAACACTGAAGCTTTCTTT. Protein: CASSPPAGVPNTEAFF.

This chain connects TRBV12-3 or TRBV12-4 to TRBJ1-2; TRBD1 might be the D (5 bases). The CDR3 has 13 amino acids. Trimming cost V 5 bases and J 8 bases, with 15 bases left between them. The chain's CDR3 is CASSRTGGGGYTF. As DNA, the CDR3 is TGTGCCAGCAGTCGGACCGGCGGGGGAGGCTACACCTTC.

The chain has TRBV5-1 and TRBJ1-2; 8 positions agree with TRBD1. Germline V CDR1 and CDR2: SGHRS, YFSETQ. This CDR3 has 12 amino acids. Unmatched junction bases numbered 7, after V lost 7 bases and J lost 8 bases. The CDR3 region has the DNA TGCGCCAGCCGCCAGGGGGCGCGCGGCTACACCTTC. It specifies CASRQGARGYTF.

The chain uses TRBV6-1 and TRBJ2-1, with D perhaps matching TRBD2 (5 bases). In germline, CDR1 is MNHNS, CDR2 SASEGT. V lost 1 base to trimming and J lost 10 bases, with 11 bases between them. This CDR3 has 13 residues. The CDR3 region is CASSEGRGLEQFF. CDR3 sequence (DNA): TGTGCCAGCAGTGAAGGCCGGGGTCTGGAGCAGTTCTTC.

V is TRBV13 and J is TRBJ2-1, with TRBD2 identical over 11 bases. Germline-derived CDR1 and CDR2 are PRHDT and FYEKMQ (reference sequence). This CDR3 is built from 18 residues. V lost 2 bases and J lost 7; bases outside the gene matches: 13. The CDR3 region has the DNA TGTGCCAGCAGCTTAAGCGTAGCGGGGGGGCCGTCTAGGAATGAGCAGTTCTTC. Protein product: CASSLSVAGGPSRNEQFF.

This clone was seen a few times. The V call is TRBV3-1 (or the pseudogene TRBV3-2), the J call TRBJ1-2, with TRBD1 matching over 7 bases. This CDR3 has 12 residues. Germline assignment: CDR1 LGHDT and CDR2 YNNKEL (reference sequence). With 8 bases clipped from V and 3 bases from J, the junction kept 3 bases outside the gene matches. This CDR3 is CASRGTDYGYTF. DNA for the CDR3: TGTGCCAGCCGCGGGACAGACTATGGCTACACCTTC.

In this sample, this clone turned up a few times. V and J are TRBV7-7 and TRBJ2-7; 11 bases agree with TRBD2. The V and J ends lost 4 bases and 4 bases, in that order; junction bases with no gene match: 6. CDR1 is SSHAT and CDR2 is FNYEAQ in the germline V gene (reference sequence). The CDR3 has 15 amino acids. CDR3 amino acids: CASSYQTSGKYEQYF. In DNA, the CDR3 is TGTGCCAGCAGCTATCAGACTAGCGGGAAGTACGAGCAGTACTTC.

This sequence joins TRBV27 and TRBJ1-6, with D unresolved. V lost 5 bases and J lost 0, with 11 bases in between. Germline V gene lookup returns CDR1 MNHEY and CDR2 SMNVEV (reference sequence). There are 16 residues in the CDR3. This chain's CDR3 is CASSRKGSSYNSPLHF. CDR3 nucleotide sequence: TGTGCCAGCAGTCGCAAAGGGAGCTCCTATAATTCACCCCTCCACTTT.

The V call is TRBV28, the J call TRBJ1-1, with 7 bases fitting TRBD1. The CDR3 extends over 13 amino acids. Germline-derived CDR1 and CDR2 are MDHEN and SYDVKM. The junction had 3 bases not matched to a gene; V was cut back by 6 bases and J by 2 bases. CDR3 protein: CASRQGGNTEAFF. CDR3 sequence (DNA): TGTGCCAGCAGGCAGGGGGGAAACACTGAAGCTTTCTTT.

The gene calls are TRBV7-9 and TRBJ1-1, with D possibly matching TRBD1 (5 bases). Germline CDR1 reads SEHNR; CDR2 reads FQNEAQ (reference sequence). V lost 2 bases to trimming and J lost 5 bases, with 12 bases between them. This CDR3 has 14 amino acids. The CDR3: CASSLRGSGTEAFF. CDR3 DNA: TGTGCCAGCAGCTTAAGGGGAAGTGGTACTGAAGCTTTCTTT.

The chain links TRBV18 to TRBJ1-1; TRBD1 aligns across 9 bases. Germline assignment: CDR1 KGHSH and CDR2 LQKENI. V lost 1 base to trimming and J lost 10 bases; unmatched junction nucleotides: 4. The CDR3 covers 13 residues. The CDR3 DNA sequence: TGTGCCAGCTCACCACGGACAGGGGATGCAGCTTTCTTT. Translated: CASSPRTGDAAFF.

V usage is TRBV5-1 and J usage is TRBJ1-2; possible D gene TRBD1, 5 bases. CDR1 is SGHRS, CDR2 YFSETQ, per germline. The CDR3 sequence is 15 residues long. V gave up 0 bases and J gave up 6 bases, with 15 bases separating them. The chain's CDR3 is CASSLGQPGDNGYTF. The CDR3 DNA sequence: TGCGCCAGCAGCTTGGGACAGCCGGGGGATAATGGCTACACCTTC.

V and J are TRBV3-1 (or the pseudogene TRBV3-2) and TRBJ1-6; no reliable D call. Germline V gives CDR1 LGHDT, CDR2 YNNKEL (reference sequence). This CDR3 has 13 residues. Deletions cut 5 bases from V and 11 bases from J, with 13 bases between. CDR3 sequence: CASSSPGGAPLHF. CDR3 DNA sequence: TGTGCCAGCAGCTCTCCCGGCGGCGCACCCCTCCACTTT.

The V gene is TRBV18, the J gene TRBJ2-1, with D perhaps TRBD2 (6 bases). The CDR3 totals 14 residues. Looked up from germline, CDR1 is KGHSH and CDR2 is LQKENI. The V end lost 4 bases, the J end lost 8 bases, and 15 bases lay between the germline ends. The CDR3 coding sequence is TGTGCCAGCTCACTGGGGACTTACTTTGATGAGCAGTTCTTC. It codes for CASSLGTYFDEQFF.

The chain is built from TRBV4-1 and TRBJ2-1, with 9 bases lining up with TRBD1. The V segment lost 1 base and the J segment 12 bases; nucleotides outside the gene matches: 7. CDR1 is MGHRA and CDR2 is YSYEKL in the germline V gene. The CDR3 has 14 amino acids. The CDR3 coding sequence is TGCGCCAGCAGCCAAGGGGACAGGGTTTTGGGGCAGTTCTTC. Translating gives CASSQGDRVLGQFF.

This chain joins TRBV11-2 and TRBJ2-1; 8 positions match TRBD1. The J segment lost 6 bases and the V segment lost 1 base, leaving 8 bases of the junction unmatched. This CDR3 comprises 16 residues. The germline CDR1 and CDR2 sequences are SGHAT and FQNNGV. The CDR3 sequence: CASSLVSPTGANEQFF. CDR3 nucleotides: TGTGCCAGCAGCTTAGTTTCCCCGACAGGGGCCAATGAGCAGTTCTTC.

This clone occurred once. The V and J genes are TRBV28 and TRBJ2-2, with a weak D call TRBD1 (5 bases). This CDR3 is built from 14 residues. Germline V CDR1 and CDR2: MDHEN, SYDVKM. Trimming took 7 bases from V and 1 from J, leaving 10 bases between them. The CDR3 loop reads CASISGQNTGELFF. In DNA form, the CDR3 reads TGTGCCAGCATTTCCGGACAGAACACCGGGGAGCTGTTTTTT.

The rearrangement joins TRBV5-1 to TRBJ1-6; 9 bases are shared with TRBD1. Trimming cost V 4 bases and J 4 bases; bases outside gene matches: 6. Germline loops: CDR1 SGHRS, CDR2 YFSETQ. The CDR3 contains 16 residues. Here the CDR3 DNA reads TGCGCCAGCAGCAATGGTGGGACAGGGTATAATTCACCCCTCCACTTT. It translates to CASSNGGTGYNSPLHF.

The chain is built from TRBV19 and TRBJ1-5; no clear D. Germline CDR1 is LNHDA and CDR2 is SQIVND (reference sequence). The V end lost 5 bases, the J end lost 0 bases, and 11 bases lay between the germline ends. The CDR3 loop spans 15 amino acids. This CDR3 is CASSLEGYSNQPQHF. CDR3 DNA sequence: TGTGCCAGTAGTTTGGAGGGATATAGCAATCAGCCCCAGCATTTT.

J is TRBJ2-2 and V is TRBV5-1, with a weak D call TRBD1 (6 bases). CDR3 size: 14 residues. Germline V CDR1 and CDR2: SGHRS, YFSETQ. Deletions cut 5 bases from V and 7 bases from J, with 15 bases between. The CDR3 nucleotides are TGCGCCAGCAGGTCTCCAGGGGCTGTCGGGGAGCTGTTTTTT. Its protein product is CASRSPGAVGELFF.

Here the CDR3 reads CASNGSKRTEAFF. In nucleotides, the CDR3 is TGTGCCAGCAACGGTTCGAAGAGAACTGAAGCTTTCTTT. This chain links TRBV7-9 with TRBJ1-1; D is ambiguous. V shed 7 bases and J shed 5 bases, with 14 bases lying between them. This CDR3 region has 13 residues. CDR1 is SEHNR, CDR2 FQNEAQ, per germline (reference sequence).

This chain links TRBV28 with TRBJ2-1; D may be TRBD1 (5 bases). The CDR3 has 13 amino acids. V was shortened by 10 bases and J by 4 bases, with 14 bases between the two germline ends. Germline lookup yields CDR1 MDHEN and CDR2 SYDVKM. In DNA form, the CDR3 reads TGTGCCACCTGCCCAGGGTCATACAATGAGCAGTTCTTC. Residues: CATCPGSYNEQFF.

CDR3 in DNA: TGTGCCAGCAGCTTACGCGGGAGGGCGGGAGATACGCAGTATTTT. This encodes CASSLRGRAGDTQYF. The rearrangement joins TRBV7-2 to TRBJ2-3; TRBD2 matches 9 bases. The CDR3 has 15 residues. The V and J ends lost 2 bases and 5 bases, in that order; junction bases with no gene match: 5. Germline V CDR1 and CDR2: SGHTA, FQGNSA.

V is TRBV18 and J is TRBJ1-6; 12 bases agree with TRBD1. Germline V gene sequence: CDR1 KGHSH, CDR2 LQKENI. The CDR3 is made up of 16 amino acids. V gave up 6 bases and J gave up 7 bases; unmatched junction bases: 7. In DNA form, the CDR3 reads TGTGCCAGCTCCTCGGGACAGGGGGCGAGGAATTCACCCCTCCACTTT. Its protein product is CASSSGQGARNSPLHF.

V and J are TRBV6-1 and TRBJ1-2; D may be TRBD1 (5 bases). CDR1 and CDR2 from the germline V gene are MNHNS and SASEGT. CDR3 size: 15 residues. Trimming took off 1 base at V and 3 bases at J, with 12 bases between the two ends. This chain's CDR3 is CASSEVPKGHYGYTF. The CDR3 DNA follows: TGTGCCAGCAGTGAAGTCCCAAAGGGGCACTATGGCTACACCTTC.